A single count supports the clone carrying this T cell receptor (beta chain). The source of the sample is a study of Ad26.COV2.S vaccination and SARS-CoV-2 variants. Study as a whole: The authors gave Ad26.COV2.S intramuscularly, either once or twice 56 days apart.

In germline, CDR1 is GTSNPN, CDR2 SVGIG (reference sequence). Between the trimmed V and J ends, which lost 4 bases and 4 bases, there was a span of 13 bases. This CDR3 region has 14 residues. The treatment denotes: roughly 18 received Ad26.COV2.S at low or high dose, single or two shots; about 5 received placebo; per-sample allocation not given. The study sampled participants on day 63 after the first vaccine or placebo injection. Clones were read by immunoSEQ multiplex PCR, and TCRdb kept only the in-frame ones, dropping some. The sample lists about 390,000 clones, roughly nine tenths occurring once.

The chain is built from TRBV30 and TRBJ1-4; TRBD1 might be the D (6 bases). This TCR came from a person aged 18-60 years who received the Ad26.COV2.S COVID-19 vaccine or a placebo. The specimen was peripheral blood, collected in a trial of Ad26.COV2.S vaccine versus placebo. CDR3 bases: TGTGCCTGGAATATGGGACAAAGTAATGAAAAACTGTTTTTT. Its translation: CAWNMGQSNEKLFF.